Below, 10 T cell receptor beta chains from the same sample are listed, as sequenced in a study of cytomegalovirus exposure and HLA in healthy donors. This PCR relied on a set of 60 Vbeta primers and 13 Jbeta primers. TCRdb's copy holds only in-frame clones and misses some; the assay was immunoSEQ multiplex PCR. The sample lists 90,000 to 110,000 clones, about 80% occurring once. Sequenced material: PBMCs. All receptors derive from a man between 25 and 39 years old in good health and CMV-seronegative.

This clone was recorded a few times. This rearrangement joins TRBV4-1 to TRBJ1-1, with 10 bases that match TRBD1. This CDR3 has 15 amino acids. Germline V CDR1 and CDR2: MGHRA, YSYEKL. V lost 8 bases to trimming and J lost 3 bases; unmatched junction nucleotides: 9. The CDR3 sequence: CASGDRGRVDTEAFF. The CDR3 nucleotides read TGCGCCAGCGGAGACAGGGGGCGAGTTGACACTGAAGCTTTCTTT.

This clone turned up a few times. This chain uses TRBV9 with TRBJ1-1; no definite D call. Germline V gene sequence: CDR1 SGDLS, CDR2 YYNGEE. The CDR3 consists of 14 residues. V shed 0 bases and J shed 4 bases, with 10 bases lying between them. The CDR3 DNA is TGTGCCAGCAGCGTAGGAGGAGGGCCCACTGAAGCTTTCTTT. It specifies CASSVGGGPTEAFF.

The chain couples TRBV9 to TRBJ2-1, with 8 bases aligning to TRBD2. From germline, CDR1 is SGDLS and CDR2 YYNGEE. CDR3 size: 17 residues. Germline trimming cut 0 bases from V and 0 bases from J; bases unmatched to any gene: 5. CDR3 protein: CASSVGPSGSSYNEQFF. In DNA form, the CDR3 reads TGTGCCAGCAGCGTAGGCCCAAGCGGGAGCTCCTACAATGAGCAGTTCTTC.

The chain couples TRBV4-3 to TRBJ2-5; no firm D call. The CDR3 is 13 amino acids. Looked up from germline, CDR1 is LGHNA and CDR2 is YSLEER. Trimming cost V 1 base and J 5 bases, with 8 bases left between them. The CDR3 protein is CASSQATRETQYF. In DNA form, the CDR3 reads TGCGCCAGCAGCCAAGCAACCCGGGAGACCCAGTACTTC.

V is TRBV28 and J is TRBJ2-7; 7 bases are a match to TRBD1. V lost 3 bases, J lost 2 bases, and 4 bases stayed unmatched. CDR1 MDHEN and CDR2 SYDVKM come from the germline V gene. CDR3 length: 14 residues. For the CDR3, the DNA is TGTGCCAGCAGTTTGCAGGGGGTCGCCTACGAGCAGTACTTC. This gives the protein CASSLQGVAYEQYF.

The chain recombines TRBV5-1 with TRBJ2-7; 8 bases map to TRBD1. The CDR3 is 14 residues long. V shed 2 bases and J 4 bases; nucleotides not matched to a gene: 5. Germline assignment: CDR1 SGHRS and CDR2 YFSETQ. The CDR3 bases are TGCGCCAGCAGCTTCCGGGACAGGAGTTACGAGCAGTACTTC. Amino acid sequence: CASSFRDRSYEQYF.

The V call is TRBV7-8, the J call TRBJ2-1; 8 bases are a match to TRBD2. V lost 4 bases and J lost 13; bases outside the gene matches: 9. The CDR3 sequence is 13 residues long. The germline CDR1 and CDR2 sequences are SGHVS and FQNEAQ. The CDR3: CASSSVLAGLQFF. The CDR3 coding sequence is TGTGCCAGCAGCTCGGTGCTAGCGGGCCTCCAGTTCTTC.

This clone appeared once. This chain joins TRBV4-3 and TRBJ1-5; TRBD1 might be the D (5 bases). V dropped 0 bases and J dropped 4 bases, with 10 bases sitting between them. The CDR3 extends over 15 amino acids. The germline CDR1 and CDR2 sequences are LGHNA and YSLEER. This CDR3 is CASSQEAGGNQPQHF. The CDR3 DNA follows: TGCGCCAGCAGCCAAGAAGCGGGGGGGAATCAGCCCCAGCATTTT.

V is TRBV27 and J is TRBJ2-5; 7 bases line up with TRBD2. Germline V lookup: CDR1 MNHEY, CDR2 SMNVEV (reference sequence). The length of the CDR3 is 14 residues. Trimming removed 11 bases from V and 7 bases from J; junction bases left unmatched: 16. The CDR3 is CALGLVWRDGTQYF. The CDR3 nucleotides read TGTGCCCTCGGACTAGTGTGGCGTGATGGGACCCAGTACTTC.

In the case of this clone: The junction does not match germline at one end; this may be a read error. The chain employs TRBV28 and TRBJ2-7, with TRBD1 identical over 9 bases. Germline lookup yields CDR1 MDHEN and CDR2 SYDVKM. This CDR3 region has 12 residues. Here the CDR3 reads CASSASPGQGIF. The CDR3 nucleotides are TGTGCCAGCAGTGCCTCTCCGGGACAGGGTATCTTC.